The sequence of this T cell receptor (beta chain) was determined in a study of metastatic and nonmetastatic thyroid tumors. Study-wide context: Samples came from malignant and benign thyroid patients, and repertoires were compared across blood and tumor or nodule tissue. Study-level results: Malignant thyroid tumors reportedly exceeded benign nodules significantly in TCR beta diversity, with the difference appearing in blood and tumor.

There were no patients who had received any treatment before thyroid surgery. Per the original methods: Researchers built a distant-metastasis classifier for papillary thyroid cancer that drew on CDR3 differences across clinicopathological groups. TCRdb reanalyzed the PCR reads with MiXCR. Clone size and V and J calls follow TCRdb, not the original study. The table records about 27,000 clones, approximately 15% of them present only once. A word on this clone: Antigen: not known.

Sequencing was done on a sample of blood. This sequence originates from a male donor with papillary thyroid cancer or a benign thyroid nodule (not recorded which). Some clones in this sample may be carry-over from other donors' samples.

CDR3 protein: CASSSRQGTNGYTF. CDR3 nucleotide sequence: TGTGCCAGCAGTTCTAGACAGGGGACTAACGGCTACACCTTC. The chain couples TRBV6-1 to TRBJ1-2; 8 positions match TRBD1. Germline-derived CDR1 and CDR2 are MNHNS and SASEGT. The CDR3 is 14 amino acids. After removal of 5 bases from V and 8 bases from J, the junction contained 10 bases not matched to a gene.